The T cell receptor beta chain described here comes from a study of blood T cell repertoires in COVID-19. The overall study: Both acute and convalescent COVID-19 samples were obtained from the United States, Italy and Spain.

This clone has just a few counts. Trimming took 2 bases from V and 2 from J, leaving 15 bases between them. This CDR3 is built from 17 residues. Germline-derived CDR1 and CDR2 are MNHNS and SASEGT. In the original analysis: Nucleated cell number was recorded as an estimate derived from reference gene primer amplification. The assay was immunoSEQ multiplex PCR, and TCRdb's table has in-frame clones only and misses some. That table is the source of V, J and clone size, and D and trimming were worked out from the DNA. The sample holds about 74,000 clones, about nine tenths seen once. The rearrangement links TRBV6-1 to TRBJ2-2; D perhaps matches TRBD1 (6 bases). The clonotype was recovered from a human donor in a cohort sampled during active COVID-19. The sample comprised peripheral blood. Here the CDR3 DNA reads TGTGCCAGCAGTGAATCCCCTAGGGGGAGAAACACCGGGGAGCTGTTTTTT. It yields the protein CASSESPRGRNTGELFF.